The 31 T cell receptor beta chains below come from one sample, sequenced in a study of OX40 agonist ivuxolimab in advanced cancers. Produced via immunoSEQ multiplex PCR; TCRdb's table is partial and in-frame only. The sample lists roughly 96,000 clones, approximately 80% occurring once. Specimen: CD4+ or CD8+ T cells sorted from blood, collected in a trial of the OX40 agonist ivuxolimab. The receptors here all came from an adult with an advanced solid tumor such as melanoma, head and neck, liver or kidney cancer.

This chain connects TRBV6-5 to TRBJ1-4, with TRBD1 matching over 8 bases. V trimming: 0 bases; J trimming: 6 bases; junction bases outside the gene matches: 3. This CDR3 is 15 amino acids long. CDR1 and CDR2 (germline): MNHEY, SVGAGI. CDR3 coding DNA: TGTGCCAGCAGTTACTCGGGGACAGGTGATGAAAAACTGTTTTTT. Residues: CASSYSGTGDEKLFF.

The chain couples TRBV2 to TRBJ1-1, with D unresolved. V gave up 8 bases and J gave up 2 bases, with 12 bases separating them. This CDR3 is 13 amino acids long. Germline V gene lookup returns CDR1 SNHLY and CDR2 FYNNEI. The CDR3 DNA reads TGTGCCAGCGAAGAGGAGGCTAACACTGAAGCTTTCTTT. It specifies CASEEEANTEAFF. Based on the CDR3 plus reference TRBV2 and TRBJ1-1, the full variable domain is EPEVTQTPSHQVTQMGQEVILRCVPISNHLYFYWYRQILGQKVEFLVSFYNNEISEKSEIFDDQFSVERPDGSNFTLKIRSTKLEDSAMYFCASEEEANTEAFFGQGTRLTVV.

CDR3 DNA: TGTGCCTGGAGTCTAGGGCCTATTAATTCACCCCTCCACTTT. Its protein is CAWSLGPINSPLHF. The J gene is TRBJ1-6, the V gene TRBV30; D not certain. The CDR3 runs to 14 residues. Germline lookup yields CDR1 GTSNPN and CDR2 SVGIG (reference sequence). With 2 bases removed from V and 6 bases from J, the gap between germline ends came to 11 bases.

The CDR3 is CASSYGGQGAGYEQYF. The CDR3 DNA follows: TGTGCCAGCAGTTATGGTGGACAAGGGGCAGGGTACGAGCAGTACTTC. The V and J genes are TRBV6-5 and TRBJ2-7, with D possibly being TRBD1 (5 bases). Per the germline V gene, CDR1 is MNHEY and CDR2 is SVGAGI. The CDR3 is 16 residues long. V shed 3 bases and J shed 4 bases, with 19 bases lying between them.

This clone was detected only once. The chain recombines TRBV29-1 with TRBJ2-5; weak D call: TRBD2 (6 bases). This CDR3 has 12 amino acids. V dropped 2 bases and J dropped 5 bases, with 9 bases sitting between them. CDR1 and CDR2 from the germline V gene are SQVTM and ANQGSEA. The CDR3 here is CSVEPGGETQYF. CDR3 coding DNA: TGCAGCGTTGAACCAGGAGGGGAGACCCAGTACTTC.

The genes are TRBV6-5 and TRBJ2-1; 11 positions agree with TRBD2. The CDR3 consists of 13 residues. The J segment lost 9 bases and the V segment lost 7 bases, leaving 5 bases of the junction unmatched. Germline-derived CDR1 and CDR2 are MNHEY and SVGAGI. CDR3: CASKLAGEGEQFF. The CDR3 nucleotides read TGTGCCAGCAAACTAGCGGGAGAGGGTGAGCAGTTCTTC.

The chain is built from TRBV7-9 and TRBJ2-1; D ambiguous. The V end lost 5 bases, the J end lost 5 bases, and 7 bases lay between the germline ends. The CDR3 runs 12 residues. Per germline, CDR1 SEHNR and CDR2 FQNEAQ (reference sequence). In DNA form, the CDR3 reads TGTGCCAGCAGCATTTTAGACAATGAGCAGTTCTTC. Amino acid sequence: CASSILDNEQFF. Based on the CDR3 plus reference TRBV7-9 and TRBJ2-1, the full variable domain is DTGVSQNPRHKITKRGQNVTFRCDPISEHNRLYWYRQTLGQGPEFLTYFQNEAQLEKSRLLSDRFSAERPKGSFSTLEIQRTEQGDSAMYLCASSILDNEQFFGPGTRLTVL.

V and J are TRBV28 and TRBJ2-7; 7 bases align to TRBD1. J was trimmed by 2 bases and V by 6 bases; bases with no gene match: 7. From germline, CDR1 is MDHEN and CDR2 SYDVKM. This CDR3 spans 14 amino acids. The CDR3 bases are TGTGCCAGCAGCACAGGGGACCTAGCCTACGAGCAGTACTTC. This translates into CASSTGDLAYEQYF.

The DNA for the CDR3 is TGCAGCGTTGAAGACTGGGAGTCTCGGACCACAGATACGCAGTATTTT. It is translated as CSVEDWESRTTDTQYF. This chain uses TRBV29-1 with TRBJ2-3; D is perhaps TRBD2 (5 bases). Per germline, CDR1 SQVTM and CDR2 ANQGSEA. Trimming left V 0 bases short and J 2 bases short, with 15 bases between. The CDR3 contains 16 residues.

This clone showed up just a few times. The chain has TRBV19 and TRBJ1-5, with D tentatively TRBD1 (5 bases). Deletions cut 7 bases from V and 2 bases from J, with 15 bases between. CDR1 and CDR2 from the germline V gene are LNHDA and SQIVND (reference sequence). The CDR3 has 15 amino acids. The CDR3 bases are TGTGCCAGTACCTCGGGGGAGTGGGGCAATCAGCCCCAGCATTTT. This translates into CASTSGEWGNQPQHF.

V is TRBV7-2 and J is TRBJ2-1, with D perhaps TRBD2 (7 bases). The CDR3 has 13 residues. The germline V and J ends were trimmed by 2 bases and 9 bases, with 11 bases remaining between them. Germline assignment: CDR1 SGHTA and CDR2 FQGNSA. In DNA, the CDR3 is TGTGCCAGCAGCTTATTGGGGGGGCGTGAGCAGTTCTTC. The encoded protein is CASSLLGGREQFF.

V and J are TRBV7-9 and TRBJ2-7; D remains ambiguous. The CDR3 consists of 15 residues. V was clipped by 0 bases and J by 3 bases, with 12 bases between them. The germline CDR1 and CDR2 sequences are SEHNR and FQNEAQ (reference sequence). As DNA, the CDR3 is TGTGCCAGCAGCTTAGCGGGGTCTGCCTACTACGAGCAGTACTTC. Protein: CASSLAGSAYYEQYF.

This clone has a handful of counts. The chain employs TRBV30 and TRBJ1-2; D gene uncertain. This CDR3 comprises 12 residues. Trimming pared 3 bases from V and 4 bases from J, leaving 9 bases between. The germline V gene has CDR1 GTSNPN and CDR2 SVGIG (reference sequence). CDR3 sequence (DNA): TGTGCCTGGAGCCCGTCCCCCTATGGCTACACCTTC. It is translated as CAWSPSPYGYTF.

The CDR3 DNA sequence: TGTGCCAGCAGCCCAGACAGGGGGCGAGGCGGGGAGACCCAGTACTTC. Translation: CASSPDRGRGGETQYF. The chain has TRBV9 and TRBJ2-5; 10 nucleotides match TRBD1. The CDR3 runs 16 residues. V shed 4 bases, J shed 5 bases, and the junction held 11 bases outside the gene matches. The germline CDR1 and CDR2 sequences are SGDLS and YYNGEE. The full variable domain, with the rest looked up from reference TRBV9 and TRBJ2-5, is DSGVTQTPKHLITATGQRVTLRCSPRSGDLSVYWYQQSLDQGLQFLIQYYNGEERAKGNILERFSAQQFPDLHSELNLSSLELGDSALYFCASSPDRGRGGETQYFGPGTRLLVL.

V and J are TRBV12-5 and TRBJ2-4, with D perhaps matching TRBD2 (6 bases). The V and J ends lost 7 bases and 3 bases respectively, with 16 bases between them. Germline V CDR1 and CDR2: LGHNT, FRNRAP. This CDR3 comprises 15 residues. Here the CDR3 reads CASAPDGGDKNIQYF. In DNA form, the CDR3 reads TGTGCTAGTGCGCCGGACGGGGGAGACAAAAACATTCAGTACTTC.

V gene TRBV11-3 combines with J gene TRBJ1-1; possibly TRBD1 for D (6 bases). V lost 2 bases, J lost 5 bases, and 9 bases lay in between. The length of the CDR3 is 13 residues. In germline, CDR1 is SGHNT, CDR2 YENEEA. CDR3 loop: CASSLTGWTEAFF. The CDR3 region has the DNA TGTGCCAGCAGCTTAACAGGGTGGACTGAAGCTTTCTTT.

The chain employs TRBV18 and TRBJ1-5; D call uncertain. In germline, CDR1 is KGHSH, CDR2 LQKENI. This CDR3 spans 15 amino acids. V lost 2 bases and J 0 bases, leaving 8 bases between the germline ends. Here the CDR3 DNA reads TGTGCCAGCTCACCAACGATTGATAGCAATCAGCCCCAGCATTTT. It encodes CASSPTIDSNQPQHF. The entire variable domain, with the rest obtained from reference TRBV18 and TRBJ1-5, is as follows: NAGVMQNPRHLVRRRGQEARLRCSPMKGHSHVYWYRQLPEEGLKFMVYLQKENIIDESGMPKERFSAEFPKEGPSILRIQQVVRGDSAAYFCASSPTIDSNQPQHFGDGTRLSIL.

The chain combines TRBV4-1 with TRBJ2-2; unclear D gene. V lost 4 bases, J lost 7 bases, and 10 bases lay in between. Germline CDR1 reads MGHRA; CDR2 reads YSYEKL. The CDR3 totals 13 residues. CDR3 DNA sequence: TGCGCCAGCAGCCTAAACACTGGCGGGGAGCTGTTTTTT. Protein product: CASSLNTGGELFF.

The count of this clone is one. The chain is built from TRBV27 and TRBJ2-7; TRBD2 agrees at 13 bases. V was pared by 5 bases and J by 3 bases, with 4 bases of the junction left unmatched. Germline V gene data show CDR1 as MNHEY and CDR2 as SMNVEV (reference sequence). This CDR3 has 15 residues. For the CDR3, the DNA is TGTGCCAGCAGTGGGGGACTAGCGGGAAACTACGAGCAGTACTTC. Translated, it gives CASSGGLAGNYEQYF.

The chain joins TRBV28 to TRBJ1-2; D not certain. Trimming removed 8 bases at V and 4 bases at J, with 8 bases between. CDR3 length: 11 residues. Germline V gene sequence: CDR1 MDHEN, CDR2 SYDVKM. DNA for the CDR3: TGTGCCAGCTCTGGGATCTATGGCTACACCTTC. It translates to CASSGIYGYTF.

This clone has more than one count but fewer than ten. Other DNA sequences in the same sample also yield this CDR3. The chain is built from TRBV29-1 and TRBJ2-2; no definite D call. The CDR3 loop spans 13 amino acids. The V and J ends lost 3 bases and 2 bases respectively, with 7 bases between them. CDR1 is SQVTM, CDR2 ANQGSEA, per germline. CDR3 in DNA: TGCAGCGTTGAGGGTTACAACACCGGGGAGCTGTTTTTT. Translation: CSVEGYNTGELFF.

The chain combines TRBV4-1 with TRBJ2-3; a weak D match, TRBD2 (5 bases). Germline loops: CDR1 MGHRA, CDR2 YSYEKL. The CDR3 is 15 residues long. The ends were cut back, 0 bases at V and 0 bases at J, with 7 bases in the middle. CDR3 sequence: CASSQDRTSTDTQYF. DNA for the CDR3: TGCGCCAGCAGCCAAGACAGGACTAGCACAGATACGCAGTATTTT.

This clone was seen only once. The chain combines TRBV5-6 with TRBJ2-7, with 7 nucleotides matching TRBD1. The CDR3 loop spans 14 amino acids. V gave up 0 bases and J gave up 5 bases; unmatched junction bases: 5. From germline, CDR1 is SGHDT and CDR2 YYEEEE. The CDR3 reads CASSLGRQGHEQYF. CDR3 DNA: TGTGCCAGCAGCTTGGGCCGACAGGGCCACGAGCAGTACTTC.

The rearrangement uses TRBV29-1 and TRBJ2-1; D is perhaps TRBD2 (6 bases). The CDR3 sequence is 12 residues long. Germline V CDR1 and CDR2: SQVTM, ANQGSEA. V was clipped by 7 bases and J by 3 bases, with 10 bases between them. Here the CDR3 reads CSGGVYYNEQFF. The CDR3 nucleotides are TGCAGCGGGGGGGTTTACTACAATGAGCAGTTCTTC.

This clone was found a few times. V usage is TRBV7-6 and J usage is TRBJ2-1; tentatively, D is TRBD1 (6 bases). The V end lost 2 bases, the J end lost 0 bases, and 11 bases lay between the germline ends. There are 16 residues in the CDR3. CDR1 is SGHVS and CDR2 is FNYEAQ in the germline V gene. The CDR3 nucleotides read TGTGCCAGCAGCTTACTGGGGGCTAGCTCCTACAATGAGCAGTTCTTC. Its translation: CASSLLGASSYNEQFF.

The gene calls are TRBV2 and TRBJ2-7; 9 bases are a match to TRBD2. CDR1 is SNHLY and CDR2 is FYNNEI in the germline V gene. V trimming: 6 bases; J trimming: 2 bases; junction bases outside the gene matches: 8. This CDR3 comprises 15 residues. CDR3 in DNA: TGTGCCAGCAGCGCCCGGCTAGCGGGGACCTACGAGCAGTACTTC. This gives the protein CASSARLAGTYEQYF.

The chain links TRBV5-1 to TRBJ1-2; D is unclear. V was shortened by 5 bases and J by 0 bases, with 8 bases between the two germline ends. The CDR3 contains 13 residues. CDR1 is SGHRS, CDR2 YFSETQ, per germline. CDR3 region: CASSLGTNYGYTF. The CDR3, as DNA: TGCGCCAGCAGTCTGGGCACTAACTATGGCTACACCTTC.

The V and J genes are TRBV9 and TRBJ2-2, with 7 nucleotides matching TRBD1. With 4 bases clipped from V and 6 bases from J, the junction kept 6 bases outside the gene matches. From germline, CDR1 is SGDLS and CDR2 YYNGEE. This CDR3 spans 14 amino acids. CDR3 bases: TGTGCCAGCAGCCCTTACAGGGGTGCCGGGGAGCTGTTTTTT. The encoded protein is CASSPYRGAGELFF.

The chain is built from TRBV11-2 and TRBJ1-2; a possible D gene is TRBD1 (6 bases). The CDR3 is 15 residues long. Between the trimmed V and J ends, which lost 3 bases and 7 bases, there was a span of 18 bases. The V gene's germline CDR1 is SGHAT and CDR2 FQNNGV. The CDR3: CASSLQHPDSRGYTF. In nucleotides, the CDR3 is TGTGCCAGCAGCTTGCAGCACCCGGACAGCCGTGGCTACACCTTC.

The chain recombines TRBV18 with TRBJ2-7; 8 positions agree with TRBD2. The V gene end was trimmed by 2 bases and the J gene end by 3 bases; junction bases not matched to a gene: 12. This CDR3 comprises 17 residues. CDR1 KGHSH and CDR2 LQKENI come from the germline V gene. Written as DNA, the CDR3 is TGTGCCAGCTCACCAAACACTCCGGGACTAGAAAACTACGAGCAGTACTTC. Its protein product is CASSPNTPGLENYEQYF. Based on the CDR3 plus reference TRBV18 and TRBJ2-7, the full variable domain is NAGVMQNPRHLVRRRGQEARLRCSPMKGHSHVYWYRQLPEEGLKFMVYLQKENIIDESGMPKERFSAEFPKEGPSILRIQQVVRGDSAAYFCASSPNTPGLENYEQYFGPGTRLTVT.

This chain uses TRBV5-6 with TRBJ1-1; D is uncertain. Trimming took 1 base from V and 0 from J, leaving 4 bases between them. The CDR3 covers 13 residues. Germline V gene sequence: CDR1 SGHDT, CDR2 YYEEEE. The CDR3 DNA reads as TGTGCCAGCAGCTTGTTCATGAACACTGAAGCTTTCTTT. This codes for CASSLFMNTEAFF.